A selection of T cell receptor beta chains follows, all from one sample in a study of spatial heterogeneity in lung cancer. MiXCR, applied by TCRdb to the 5' RACE reads, yields one record per CDR3 protein. The data show around 87,000 distinct CDR3 sequences, about an eighth seen once. The source material was PBMCs, sampled at surgery. The receptors stem from a male donor with early-stage non-small cell lung cancer. Each CDR3 is given with its conserved first and last residue.

J gene: TRBJ2-1
V gene: TRBV12-3/TRBV12-4
CDR3 protein: CASSLGENNEQFF

J gene: TRBJ2-5
V gene: TRBV21-1
CDR3 protein: CASSPRGFEETQYF

J gene: TRBJ2-1
V gene: TRBV12-3/TRBV12-4
CDR3 protein: CASKLDGAEQFF

J gene: TRBJ2-1
V gene: TRBV28
CDR3 protein: CASSSPSDALQFF

J gene: TRBJ2-7
V gene: TRBV11-2
CDR3 protein: CASSFGQGSYEQYF

J gene: TRBJ1-5
V gene: TRBV10-3
CDR3 protein: CAISRDSNQPQHF

J gene: TRBJ1-1
V gene: TRBV7-6
CDR3 protein: CASSLEAREGQAFF

J gene: TRBJ1-2
V gene: TRBV7-2
CDR3 protein: CASSSRTANYGYTF

J gene: TRBJ2-7
V gene: TRBV20-1
CDR3 protein: CSAYREYEQYF

J gene: TRBJ1-2
V gene: TRBV7-9
CDR3 protein: CASSLRQGDGYTF

J gene: TRBJ1-1
V gene: TRBV5-1
CDR3 protein: CASSLITRSSEAFF

J gene: TRBJ2-7
V gene: TRBV9
CDR3 protein: CASSAREGTGGTYEQYF

J gene: TRBJ2-3
V gene: TRBV7-3
CDR3 protein: CASSQSGTNTDTQYF

J gene: TRBJ1-1
V gene: TRBV12-3/TRBV12-4
CDR3 protein: CASSFADRNTEAFF

J gene: TRBJ2-2
V gene: TRBV3-2
CDR3 protein: CASSPGQGRADTGELFF

J gene: TRBJ2-7
V gene: TRBV5-4
CDR3 protein: CASSLEQGGYEQYF

J gene: TRBJ2-1
V gene: TRBV28
CDR3 protein: CAILAPEHDEQFF

J gene: TRBJ2-1
V gene: TRBV7-6
CDR3 protein: CASSLENSGNEQFF

J gene: TRBJ2-3
V gene: TRBV7-7
CDR3 protein: CASSLGLPPDTQYF

J gene: TRBJ2-1
V gene: TRBV6-1
CDR3 protein: CASRLAGGLSYNEQFF

J gene: TRBJ2-5
V gene: TRBV7-6
CDR3 protein: CASSSTGTQRETQYF

J gene: TRBJ2-1
V gene: TRBV20-1
CDR3 protein: CSASLVNEQFF

J gene: TRBJ2-1
V gene: TRBV27
CDR3 protein: CATRGVAANSYSYNEQFF

J gene: TRBJ2-1
V gene: TRBV20-1
CDR3 protein: CSARRSPTLVDNEQFF

J gene: TRBJ2-5
V gene: TRBV28
CDR3 protein: CASSPPRRAGTQYF

J gene: TRBJ2-1
V gene: TRBV7-3
CDR3 protein: CASSAQRLGGNYNEQFF

J gene: TRBJ2-2
V gene: TRBV11-3
CDR3 protein: CASSLESGANTGELFF

J gene: TRBJ2-3
V gene: TRBV7-2
CDR3 protein: CASSIDSGLTDTQYF

J gene: TRBJ2-2
V gene: TRBV6-5
CDR3 protein: CASVGLTGELFF

J gene: TRBJ1-3
V gene: TRBV7-2
CDR3 protein: CASSLEAAGASSGNTIYF

J gene: TRBJ2-7
V gene: TRBV7-8
CDR3 protein: CASSLGTGLPYEQYF

J gene: TRBJ2-5
V gene: TRBV14
CDR3 protein: CASSQWSGRQETQYF

J gene: TRBJ2-6
V gene: TRBV7-2
CDR3 protein: CASSLAPSGANVLTF

J gene: TRBJ2-7
V gene: TRBV9
CDR3 protein: CASSPRDVGLYEQYF

J gene: TRBJ2-3
V gene: TRBV11-2
CDR3 protein: CASSPHPPDTQYF

J gene: TRBJ2-5
V gene: TRBV28
CDR3 protein: CASSSTWEYGLETQYF

J gene: TRBJ2-1
V gene: TRBV21-1
CDR3 protein: CASSKVPSGGPRYNEQFF

J gene: TRBJ1-4
V gene: TRBV5-1
CDR3 protein: CASRRTETNEKLFF

J gene: TRBJ2-1
V gene: TRBV13
CDR3 protein: CASSFDRDNEQFF

J gene: TRBJ1-3
V gene: TRBV4-3
CDR3 protein: CASSQELTGWRNTIYF